A single sample is the source of the 27 T cell receptor beta chains below, sequenced in a study of cytomegalovirus exposure and HLA in healthy donors. Primers included in the PCR were 60 Vbeta and 13 Jbeta primers. Produced via immunoSEQ multiplex PCR; TCRdb's table is partial and in-frame only. This table has roughly 180,000 clones, roughly 80% appearing once. Sequences were obtained from PBMCs. The source of these receptors is a woman between 18 and 30 years old in good health and CMV-seronegative.

The CDR3 DNA is TGTGCCAGCAGCCTAAACAGGGCGGGCGGGAGGGAACGGGAGACCCAGTACTTC. This translates into CASSLNRAGGRERETQYF. This chain connects TRBV7-2 to TRBJ2-5, with TRBD2 matching 9 bases. CDR1 is SGHTA, CDR2 FQGNSA, per germline. The CDR3 has 18 residues. Trimming cost V 5 bases and J 5 bases; bases outside gene matches: 18.

This chain links TRBV6-1 with TRBJ1-2; 7 bases align to TRBD1. Trimming cost V 3 bases and J 3 bases; bases outside gene matches: 7. Germline values: CDR1 MNHNS, CDR2 SASEGT. The CDR3 runs to 15 residues. The CDR3 protein is CASSEEGQAHYGYTF. The CDR3 DNA sequence: TGTGCCAGCAGTGAGGAAGGACAGGCCCACTATGGCTACACCTTC.

The chain has TRBV2 and TRBJ2-7; 9 positions match TRBD2. CDR1 is SNHLY, CDR2 FYNNEI, per germline. This CDR3 comprises 15 residues. V shed 4 bases and J 4 bases; nucleotides not matched to a gene: 8. The CDR3 nucleotides read TGTGCCAGCAGTGCGGCGGCGGGAGGGCGATACGAGCAGTACTTC. The encoded protein is CASSAAAGGRYEQYF.

The chain recombines TRBV6-4 with TRBJ2-2, with 10 bases identical to TRBD2. Germline V lookup: CDR1 MRHNA, CDR2 SNTAGT. The CDR3 totals 15 residues. After removal of 3 bases from V and 2 bases from J, the junction contained 0 bases not matched to a gene. CDR3 amino acids: CASSELAGNTGELFF. CDR3 coding DNA: TGTGCCAGCAGTGAACTAGCGGGAAACACCGGGGAGCTGTTTTTT.

This clone was counted a few times. The gene calls are TRBV30 and TRBJ1-2, with TRBD1 matching 7 bases. Germline CDR1 is GTSNPN and CDR2 is SVGIG (reference sequence). V lost 5 bases to trimming and J lost 2 bases; unmatched junction nucleotides: 5. This CDR3 is built from 13 residues. The CDR3 nucleotides are TGTGCCTGGCACAGGGGAACGAACTATGGCTACACCTTC. This sequence encodes CAWHRGTNYGYTF.

Turning to this clone: The sample holds other DNA sequences that translate to the same CDR3. The chain joins TRBV18 to TRBJ1-2; D may be TRBD1 (6 bases). Trimming stripped 3 bases from V and 5 bases from J, with 13 bases between. Germline-derived CDR1 and CDR2 are KGHSH and LQKENI. The CDR3 has 14 residues. The CDR3 DNA reads TGTGCCAGCTCACCCAGGACAGAGACTTATGGCTACACCTTC. Protein: CASSPRTETYGYTF.

Only one count was recorded for this clone. The V and J genes are TRBV27 and TRBJ2-1; D ambiguous. There are 11 residues in the CDR3. Trimming stripped 3 bases from V and 9 bases from J, with 6 bases between. Looked up from germline, CDR1 is MNHEY and CDR2 is SMNVEV (reference sequence). CDR3 loop: CASSFGREQFF. The CDR3 DNA follows: TGTGCCAGCAGTTTTGGGCGTGAGCAGTTCTTC.

This chain links TRBV27 with TRBJ2-3; 8 bases match TRBD2. The CDR3 has 16 residues. The V gene end was trimmed by 2 bases and the J gene end by 2 bases; junction bases not matched to a gene: 6. CDR1 is MNHEY and CDR2 is SMNVEV in the germline V gene (reference sequence). CDR3 sequence: CASSLGLAGTTDTQYF. The DNA of the CDR3 is TGTGCCAGCAGTTTAGGGCTAGCGGGCACCACAGATACGCAGTATTTT.

Only a few counts were recorded for this clone. V gene TRBV5-1 combines with J gene TRBJ2-1, with 9 bases aligning to TRBD2. The CDR3 totals 16 residues. Germline CDR1 SGHRS, CDR2 YFSETQ. The trim removed 0 bases at V and 1 base at J, leaving 2 bases unmatched. The CDR3 DNA reads as TGCGCCAGCAGCTTGGTTGCGGGAGGGTCCTACAATGAGCAGTTCTTC. Amino acid sequence: CASSLVAGGSYNEQFF. Filled out from reference TRBV5-1 and TRBJ2-1, the complete variable domain reads KAGVTQTPRYLIKTRGQQVTLSCSPISGHRSVSWYQQTPGQGLQFLFEYFSETQRNKGNFPGRFSGRQFSNSRSEMNVSTLELGDSALYLCASSLVAGGSYNEQFFGPGTRLTVL.

The sample holds one count of this clone. The chain couples TRBV20-1 to TRBJ2-7, with D possibly TRBD1 on 6 matching bases. The germline CDR1 and CDR2 sequences are DFQATT and SNEGSKA (reference sequence). V lost 8 bases and J 2 bases, leaving 10 bases between the germline ends. The CDR3 runs to 11 residues. CDR3 in DNA: TGCAGTATTGGGGGCCCCTACGAGCAGTACTTC. This gives the protein CSIGGPYEQYF.

The CDR3 DNA reads TGTGCCAGCAGCCCCACTCCTTACACAGATACGCAGTATTTT. Its translation is CASSPTPYTDTQYF. The chain recombines TRBV7-3 with TRBJ2-3; D is uncertain. The CDR3 has 14 amino acids. V was shortened by 5 bases and J by 2 bases, with 11 bases between the two germline ends. In germline, CDR1 is SGHTA, CDR2 FQGTGA. The full variable domain, its missing parts supplied by reference TRBV7-3 and TRBJ2-3, is GAGVSQTPSNKVTEKGKYVELRCDPISGHTALYWYRQSLGQGPEFLIYFQGTGAADDSGLPNDRFFAVRPEGSVSTLKIQRTERGDSAVYLCASSPTPYTDTQYFGPGTRLTVL.

V usage is TRBV7-2 and J usage is TRBJ2-5; 9 bases line up with TRBD2. Germline V lookup: CDR1 SGHTA, CDR2 FQGNSA. V gave up 0 bases and J gave up 2 bases; unmatched junction bases: 4. The CDR3 is 16 amino acids. The CDR3 coding sequence is TGTGCCAGCAGCTTAGCGTATGCGGGAGGGCAAGAGACCCAGTACTTC. Protein sequence: CASSLAYAGGQETQYF.

The V and J genes are TRBV30 and TRBJ1-5; D is perhaps TRBD1 (6 bases). V lost 2 bases and J lost 7, with 15 bases in between. The CDR3 loop spans 14 amino acids. Germline loops: CDR1 GTSNPN, CDR2 SVGIG (reference sequence). The CDR3, as DNA: TGTGCCTGGAGTTTCACAGGGTCTCACCAGCCCCAGCATTTT. This codes for CAWSFTGSHQPQHF.

This clone was picked up a small number of times. This specimen includes other DNA sequences encoding the same CDR3. The chain is built from TRBV25-1 and TRBJ2-4, with 9 positions matching TRBD2. Germline assignment: CDR1 MGHDK and CDR2 SYGVNS. V gave up 9 bases and J gave up 7 bases; unmatched junction bases: 1. This CDR3 is built from 11 residues. Here the CDR3 reads CASGLANIQYF. In DNA form, the CDR3 reads TGTGCCAGTGGACTAGCGAACATTCAGTACTTC.

CDR3 residues: CASSLSIGGAVTEAFF. The CDR3 nucleotides read TGTGCCAGCAGCTTATCGATCGGGGGGGCGGTTACTGAAGCTTTCTTT. The rearrangement links TRBV11-3 to TRBJ1-1; perhaps TRBD1 as D (6 bases). Germline V gives CDR1 SGHNT, CDR2 YENEEA. Trimming removed 2 bases from V and 5 bases from J, with 18 bases in between. The CDR3 totals 16 residues.

A word on this clone: One end of the junction varies from germline; a read error may be responsible. The V and J genes are TRBV7-9 and TRBJ2-4; D might be TRBD1 (5 bases). Germline lookup yields CDR1 SEHNR and CDR2 FQNEAQ (reference sequence). The CDR3 loop spans 17 amino acids. The CDR3: CSSSLGFVRDAKNIQYF. Here the CDR3 DNA reads TGTTCCAGCAGCTTAGGTTTCGTCAGGGATGCCAAAAACATTCAGTACTTC.

J is TRBJ1-6 and V is TRBV27; tentatively, D is TRBD1 (5 bases). V was clipped by 3 bases and J by 6 bases, with 9 bases between them. Per the germline V gene, CDR1 is MNHEY and CDR2 is SMNVEV (reference sequence). The CDR3 loop spans 14 amino acids. The CDR3 DNA reads as TGTGCCAGCAGTTTTGGGGGGGTTAATTCACCCCTCCACTTT. It is translated as CASSFGGVNSPLHF.

This clone was observed a handful of times. The gene calls are TRBV6-1 and TRBJ1-1; D possibly corresponds to TRBD1 (5 bases). The germline V gene has CDR1 MNHNS and CDR2 SASEGT. This CDR3 has 13 amino acids. V was clipped by 5 bases and J by 5 bases, with 12 bases between them. The CDR3 sequence is CASSSAGRTEAFF. CDR3 DNA sequence: TGTGCCAGCAGTTCCGCAGGGCGGACTGAAGCTTTCTTT.

The genes are TRBV5-6 and TRBJ2-5, with D maybe TRBD2 (6 bases). This CDR3 is 16 amino acids long. V was clipped by 7 bases and J by 5 bases, with 24 bases between them. Germline CDR1 is SGHDT and CDR2 is YYEEEE. Here the CDR3 reads CASGLGAGPVGETQYF. The CDR3 bases are TGTGCCAGCGGGTTGGGCGCGGGACCTGTAGGTGAGACCCAGTACTTC.

The rearrangement links TRBV15 to TRBJ1-4, with D perhaps TRBD1 (6 bases). Per germline, CDR1 LNHNV and CDR2 YYDKDF (reference sequence). Trimming shortened V by 3 bases and J by 5 bases, and 13 bases separated the two germline ends. The CDR3 loop spans 15 amino acids. The CDR3 spells CATSRPGQQNEKLFF. CDR3 nucleotides: TGTGCCACCAGCAGGCCGGGACAACAAAATGAAAAACTGTTTTTT.

This chain joins TRBV21-1 and TRBJ1-2; the D segment call TRBD1 is taken from the table without a DNA check. TRBV21-1 is shown as a pseudogene. The CDR3 runs to 21 residues. The CDR3: CASSNRQDRERVPTDLYGYTF. The CDR3 DNA reads as TGTGCCAGCAGCAACCGCCAGGACAGGGAAAGAGTCCCCACCGACTTATATGGCTACACCTTC.

This clone was seen a few times. The chain joins TRBV7-9 to TRBJ1-1, with D maybe TRBD1 (5 bases). The CDR3 has 15 residues. Trimming pared 2 bases from V and 1 base from J, leaving 11 bases between. CDR1 and CDR2 from the germline V gene are SEHNR and FQNEAQ (reference sequence). CDR3 amino acids: CASSLRDGQNTEAFF. DNA for the CDR3: TGTGCCAGCAGCTTACGCGACGGACAGAACACTGAAGCTTTCTTT.

The CDR3 sequence: CASSKTGADHYGYTF. The CDR3 coding sequence is TGTGCCAGCAGTAAGACAGGGGCTGATCACTATGGCTACACCTTC. This chain uses TRBV6-5 with TRBJ1-2, with 8 bases that match TRBD1. Germline CDR1 MNHEY, CDR2 SVGAGI. There are 15 residues in the CDR3. J gave up 3 bases and V 5 bases, and 8 bases lay outside the gene matches.

The chain uses TRBV6-1 and TRBJ2-7; D possibly corresponds to TRBD2 (6 bases). Looked up from germline, CDR1 is MNHNS and CDR2 is SASEGT. The ends were cut back, 4 bases at V and 5 bases at J, with 12 bases in the middle. This CDR3 is built from 13 residues. CDR3 coding DNA: TGTGCCAGCAGTGTCGTGGGGGGACACGAGCAGTACTTC. Protein sequence: CASSVVGGHEQYF.

The gene calls are TRBV7-8 and TRBJ2-7; D is perhaps TRBD1 (6 bases). The germline CDR1 and CDR2 sequences are SGHVS and FQNEAQ. This CDR3 is 14 amino acids long. V was trimmed by 1 base and J by 2 bases, leaving 9 bases between them. The CDR3 sequence: CASSLVQGPYEQYF. As DNA, the CDR3 is TGTGCCAGCAGCTTAGTTCAGGGGCCCTACGAGCAGTACTTC.

This clone was detected only a few times. The rearrangement links TRBV6-1 to TRBJ2-7; D might be TRBD2 (5 bases). The CDR3 length is 15 residues. CDR1 is MNHNS, CDR2 SASEGT, per germline. Trimming cost V 3 bases and J 0 bases, with 12 bases left between them. This CDR3 reads CASSDRPGSSYEQYF. The DNA for the CDR3 is TGTGCCAGCAGTGATCGTCCGGGGAGCTCCTACGAGCAGTACTTC.

The V gene is TRBV5-8, the J gene TRBJ2-7, with 8 bases aligning to TRBD1. The CDR3 spans 15 residues. Germline V CDR1 and CDR2: SGHTS, YDEGEE. V was clipped by 3 bases and J by 3 bases; unmatched bases: 8. The CDR3 DNA is TGTGCCAGCAGCTCCCGGGACAGGCGCTACTACGAGCAGTACTTC. It yields the protein CASSSRDRRYYEQYF.